The 32 T cell receptor beta chains reported below all come from one sample, sequenced in a study of T cell responses to AZD1222 COVID-19 vaccine. The data were produced by immunoSEQ multiplex PCR, yet TCRdb's version contains in-frame clones alone and is incomplete. The profile shows about 85,000 clones, about 86% of them singletons. The sequences come from peripheral blood, collected on day 0 of AZD1222 vaccination. The receptors here all came from an adult in good health.

The sample holds one count of this clone. This chain uses TRBV27 with TRBJ2-3; unclear D gene. The CDR3 is made up of 15 amino acids. Trimming cost V 10 bases and J 0 bases, with 17 bases left between them. Germline V gene sequence: CDR1 MNHEY, CDR2 SMNVEV (reference sequence). CDR3 residues: CATTSGGSSTDTQYF. Written as DNA, the CDR3 is TGTGCCACCACCTCCGGTGGCTCTAGCACAGATACGCAGTATTTT.

The chain joins TRBV11-2 to TRBJ1-1; D is uncertain. Trimming removed 3 bases at V and 1 base at J, with 6 bases between. This CDR3 contains 13 residues. Germline assignment: CDR1 SGHAT and CDR2 FQNNGV. This chain's CDR3 is CASSFGPNTEAFF. CDR3 sequence (DNA): TGTGCCAGCAGCTTTGGTCCGAACACTGAAGCTTTCTTT. The full variable domain, completed using reference TRBV11-2 and TRBJ1-1, is EAGVAQSPRYKIIEKRQSVAFWCNPISGHATLYWYQQILGQGPKLLIQFQNNGVVDDSQLPKDRFSAERLKGVDSTLKIQPAKLEDSAVYLCASSFGPNTEAFFGQGTRLTVV.

The J gene is TRBJ1-5, the V gene TRBV19, with D possibly matching TRBD1 (5 bases). CDR1 and CDR2 from the germline V gene are LNHDA and SQIVND (reference sequence). The CDR3 contains 17 residues. Between the trimmed V and J ends, which lost 1 base and 5 bases, there was a span of 18 bases. CDR3 coding DNA: TGTGCCAGTAGTATAGTACCGGGACTCCTTCTTGATCAGCCCCAGCATTTT. Translation: CASSIVPGLLLDQPQHF.

V usage is TRBV11-2 and J usage is TRBJ2-3, with TRBD2 as a possible D gene (6 bases). From germline, CDR1 is SGHAT and CDR2 FQNNGV. The CDR3 is 16 amino acids. The V gene lost 1 base and the J gene lost 4 bases, with 15 bases spanning the gap. CDR3 amino acids: CASSLVWVADADTQYF. CDR3 sequence (DNA): TGTGCCAGCAGCTTAGTTTGGGTAGCGGATGCAGATACGCAGTATTTT.

The chain joins TRBV18 to TRBJ2-3; perhaps TRBD1 as D (6 bases). Deletions cut 6 bases from V and 2 bases from J, with 18 bases between. The CDR3 extends over 16 amino acids. Germline values: CDR1 KGHSH, CDR2 LQKENI. The CDR3 here is CASSEDSRRSTDTQYF. The CDR3 bases are TGTGCCAGCTCGGAGGACAGTAGGCGGTCCACAGATACGCAGTATTTT. Complete variable domain (other parts from reference TRBV18 and TRBJ2-3): NAGVMQNPRHLVRRRGQEARLRCSPMKGHSHVYWYRQLPEEGLKFMVYLQKENIIDESGMPKERFSAEFPKEGPSILRIQQVVRGDSAAYFCASSEDSRRSTDTQYFGPGTRLTVL.

The count of this clone is one. V and J are TRBV28 and TRBJ1-2; unclear D gene. CDR1 and CDR2 (germline): MDHEN, SYDVKM. The CDR3 contains 14 residues. Trimming removed 2 bases from V and 6 bases from J, with 13 bases in between. The CDR3 is CASSLVALGDGYTF. CDR3 coding DNA: TGTGCCAGCAGTTTAGTGGCACTGGGAGATGGCTACACCTTC.

The chain carries TRBV6-5 and TRBJ2-1, with a tentative D call TRBD2 (6 bases). V lost 7 bases and J 4 bases, leaving 14 bases between the germline ends. Germline CDR1 MNHEY, CDR2 SVGAGI. CDR3 length: 14 residues. The CDR3 sequence is CASNGIGSYNEQFF. The CDR3 DNA reads TGTGCCAGCAACGGTATCGGGAGTTACAATGAGCAGTTCTTC.

The gene calls are TRBV28 and TRBJ2-5; possible D gene TRBD2, 6 bases. Trimming left V 7 bases short and J 5 bases short, with 20 bases between. Germline-derived CDR1 and CDR2 are MDHEN and SYDVKM. This CDR3 region has 15 residues. The CDR3: CASTAPGGVLETQYF. The DNA of the CDR3 is TGTGCCAGCACCGCCCCCGGAGGGGTATTGGAGACCCAGTACTTC.

J is TRBJ1-2 and V is TRBV9, with 11 nucleotides matching TRBD1. Germline V gene data show CDR1 as SGDLS and CDR2 as YYNGEE. Trimming cost V 0 bases and J 4 bases; bases outside gene matches: 5. CDR3 length: 16 amino acids. The CDR3 region is CASSVGGTGGSYGYTF. In DNA, the CDR3 is TGTGCCAGCAGCGTAGGGGGGACAGGGGGAAGCTATGGCTACACCTTC.

V is TRBV19 and J is TRBJ1-5, with a tentative D call TRBD1 (5 bases). CDR1 is LNHDA and CDR2 is SQIVND in the germline V gene (reference sequence). The length of the CDR3 is 14 residues. Deletions cut 6 bases from V and 3 bases from J, with 12 bases between. This CDR3 reads CASRRAGNNQPQHF. CDR3 coding DNA: TGTGCCAGTAGGCGGGCAGGGAACAATCAGCCCCAGCATTTT.

This chain joins TRBV4-2 and TRBJ2-1; D is perhaps TRBD2 (6 bases). CDR1 and CDR2 (germline): LGHNA, YNFKEQ. The CDR3 contains 16 residues. The V gene lost 1 base and the J gene lost 8 bases, with 18 bases spanning the gap. This chain's CDR3 is CASSQVAASLGYEQFF. CDR3 DNA: TGTGCCAGCAGCCAAGTAGCGGCTAGCTTGGGGTATGAGCAGTTCTTC.

The chain joins TRBV6-5 to TRBJ1-4; D is ambiguous. Trimming removed 8 bases at V and 10 bases at J, with 17 bases between. There are 13 residues in the CDR3. Germline V gene lookup returns CDR1 MNHEY and CDR2 SVGAGI. CDR3 residues: CASRDRRSGKLFF. CDR3 in DNA: TGTGCCAGCCGCGACCGGAGGAGTGGAAAACTGTTTTTT.

This sequence joins TRBV5-1 and TRBJ2-1; D possibly corresponds to TRBD2 (6 bases). This CDR3 is 18 amino acids long. The V gene's germline CDR1 is SGHRS and CDR2 YFSETQ. V was trimmed by 0 bases and J by 4 bases, leaving 20 bases between them. The DNA for the CDR3 is TGCGCCAGCAGCTTGGCCCCGGGACTCCGCCGGGAGTACAATGAGCAGTTCTTC. Amino acids: CASSLAPGLRREYNEQFF.

This clone was recorded once. The chain has TRBV7-2 and TRBJ2-3; D possibly corresponds to TRBD1 (6 bases). Per germline, CDR1 SGHTA and CDR2 FQGNSA. CDR3 length: 14 residues. The ends were cut back, 2 bases at V and 2 bases at J, with 8 bases in the middle. The CDR3 DNA follows: TGTGCCAGCAGCTTAAACAGGGACACAGATACGCAGTATTTT. Its protein product is CASSLNRDTDTQYF.

The chain is built from TRBV2 and TRBJ2-1; D uncertain. Trimming shortened V by 0 bases and J by 9 bases, and 9 bases separated the two germline ends. The germline V gene encodes CDR1 SNHLY and CDR2 FYNNEI. This CDR3 region has 13 residues. CDR3 region: CASSEAPLGEQFF. CDR3 DNA: TGTGCCAGCAGTGAAGCCCCCCTCGGTGAGCAGTTCTTC. The variable domain in full, completed from reference TRBV2 and TRBJ2-1, reads EPEVTQTPSHQVTQMGQEVILRCVPISNHLYFYWYRQILGQKVEFLVSFYNNEISEKSEIFDDQFSVERPDGSNFTLKIRSTKLEDSAMYFCASSEAPLGEQFFGPGTRLTVL.

The V call is TRBV19, the J call TRBJ1-2; D might be TRBD1 (6 bases). V was pared by 5 bases and J by 4 bases, with 11 bases between. The CDR3 totals 13 residues. Germline lookup yields CDR1 LNHDA and CDR2 SQIVND (reference sequence). CDR3 bases: TGTGCCAGTAGTCAACAGGGCCTCTATGGCTACACCTTC. This codes for CASSQQGLYGYTF.

CDR3 protein: CASSRMTGDVNNEQFF. CDR3 sequence (DNA): TGTGCCAGCAGCCGCATGACGGGGGATGTGAACAATGAGCAGTTCTTC. The chain carries TRBV11-2 and TRBJ2-1; D is perhaps TRBD2 (6 bases). The CDR3 sequence is 16 residues long. Trimming stripped 5 bases from V and 5 bases from J, with 19 bases between. Per germline, CDR1 SGHAT and CDR2 FQNNGV.

This clone showed up just a few times. The gene calls are TRBV9 and TRBJ1-2; D remains unclear. The CDR3 length is 14 residues. Deletions cut 0 bases from V and 5 bases from J, with 11 bases between. Per germline, CDR1 SGDLS and CDR2 YYNGEE. The CDR3 reads CASSVDGEGYGYTF. As DNA, the CDR3 is TGTGCCAGCAGCGTAGACGGGGAAGGGTATGGCTACACCTTC.

The chain carries TRBV7-9 and TRBJ1-5; 9 nucleotides align to TRBD1. J lost 12 bases, V lost 5 bases, and 11 bases had no gene match. This CDR3 comprises 14 residues. In germline, CDR1 is SEHNR, CDR2 FQNEAQ (reference sequence). The DNA for the CDR3 is TGTGCCAGCAGCACTTGGACAGGGGAAATGGTCCAGCATTTT. Encoded protein: CASSTWTGEMVQHF. The whole variable domain, remainder taken from reference TRBV7-9 and TRBJ1-5, is DTGVSQNPRHKITKRGQNVTFRCDPISEHNRLYWYRQTLGQGPEFLTYFQNEAQLEKSRLLSDRFSAERPKGSFSTLEIQRTEQGDSAMYLCASSTWTGEMVQHFGDGTRLSIL.

This chain links TRBV7-2 with TRBJ1-2; TRBD1 matches 7 bases. The CDR3 spans 17 residues. The germline V gene has CDR1 SGHTA and CDR2 FQGNSA. Trimming removed 1 base from V and 4 bases from J; junction bases left unmatched: 12. CDR3 coding DNA: TGTGCCAGCAGCTTAGATTTTGGGCAGGGGGGGAGCTATGGCTACACCTTC. As protein: CASSLDFGQGGSYGYTF.

Concerning this clone: The germline gene is not matched at one end of the junction; a read error may be the cause. This chain joins TRBV18 and TRBJ2-3; the D gene is possibly TRBD1 (6 bases). Germline V gene lookup returns CDR1 KGHSH and CDR2 LQKENI. The CDR3 contains 16 residues. The CDR3 here is CASSPQRQVGTDTLYF. Here the CDR3 DNA reads TGTGCCAGCTCACCCCAGAGACAGGTGGGAACAGATACGCTGTATTTT. The variable domain in full, with the rest retrieved from reference TRBV18 and TRBJ2-3, is NAGVMQNPRHLVRRRGQEARLRCSPMKGHSHVYWYRQLPEEGLKFMVYLQKENIIDESGMPKERFSAEFPKEGPSILRIQQVVRGDSAAYFCASSPQRQVGTDTLYFGPGTRLTVL.

The table lists this clone with a few counts. The chain uses TRBV10-3 and TRBJ1-6; no reliable D call. Trimming left V 2 bases short and J 5 bases short, with 4 bases between. The CDR3 has 13 amino acids. Per germline, CDR1 ENHRY and CDR2 SYGVKD. The CDR3 is CAISEQNNSPLHF. DNA of the CDR3: TGTGCCATCAGTGAGCAGAATAATTCACCCCTCCACTTT.

The chain carries TRBV5-1 and TRBJ2-2, with D tentatively TRBD1 or TRBD2 (5 bases each). Between the trimmed V and J ends, which lost 1 base and 1 base, there was a span of 11 bases. The germline V gene encodes CDR1 SGHRS and CDR2 YFSETQ. The CDR3 has 16 amino acids. The CDR3: CASSLPGTLNTGELFF. The CDR3 bases are TGCGCCAGCAGCTTGCCAGGGACCTTGAACACCGGGGAGCTGTTTTTT.

This clone was detected only a few times. This chain uses TRBV30 with TRBJ2-7; D gene uncertain. The CDR3 runs 14 residues. V was shortened by 3 bases and J by 0 bases, with 12 bases between the two germline ends. Germline-derived CDR1 and CDR2 are GTSNPN and SVGIG (reference sequence). CDR3 sequence: CAWRSRTVSYEQYF. The CDR3 coding sequence is TGTGCCTGGAGGTCGAGGACCGTCTCCTACGAGCAGTACTTC.

This chain links TRBV25-1 with TRBJ2-2; D remains unclear. Germline values: CDR1 MGHDK, CDR2 SYGVNS. The ends were cut back, 2 bases at V and 1 base at J, with 5 bases in the middle. The CDR3 is made up of 14 amino acids. For the CDR3, the DNA is TGTGCCAGCAGTGAACCTAGGAACACCGGGGAGCTGTTTTTT. This codes for CASSEPRNTGELFF.

The chain employs TRBV13 and TRBJ2-7; perhaps D is TRBD1 or TRBD2 (5 bases each). Between the trimmed V and J ends, which lost 8 bases and 3 bases, there was a span of 14 bases. Germline V CDR1 and CDR2: PRHDT, FYEKMQ (reference sequence). The CDR3 totals 13 residues. The CDR3 region is CASGWQGVYEQYF. The CDR3 nucleotides read TGTGCCAGCGGATGGCAGGGAGTCTACGAGCAGTACTTC.

The chain joins TRBV5-5 to TRBJ1-2; D not resolved. Germline V gene sequence: CDR1 SGHKS, CDR2 YYEKEE (reference sequence). V was trimmed by 2 bases and J by 7 bases, leaving 12 bases between them. The CDR3 is 13 residues long. DNA of the CDR3: TGTGCCAGCAGCTTCCAGGATGCGTCTGGCTACACCTTC. Protein sequence: CASSFQDASGYTF.

The chain combines TRBV5-1 with TRBJ1-1; 11 nucleotides align to TRBD1. The germline CDR1 and CDR2 sequences are SGHRS and YFSETQ. V dropped 4 bases and J dropped 5; count of bases not matched to a gene: 4. This CDR3 has 14 amino acids. The CDR3 here is CASSRDRGRTEAFF. CDR3 bases: TGCGCCAGCAGCCGGGACAGGGGGAGGACTGAAGCTTTCTTT. Supplemented by reference TRBV5-1 and TRBJ1-1, the full variable domain reads KAGVTQTPRYLIKTRGQQVTLSCSPISGHRSVSWYQQTPGQGLQFLFEYFSETQRNKGNFPGRFSGRQFSNSRSEMNVSTLELGDSALYLCASSRDRGRTEAFFGQGTRLTVV.

The genes are TRBV27 and TRBJ1-2; no reliable D call. The CDR3 covers 13 residues. Germline assignment: CDR1 MNHEY and CDR2 SMNVEV (reference sequence). V was clipped by 0 bases and J by 4 bases, with 6 bases between them. CDR3 residues: CASSLSGIYGYTF. Written as DNA, the CDR3 is TGTGCCAGCAGTTTATCAGGGATCTATGGCTACACCTTC.

This clone has just one count. The genes are TRBV7-8 and TRBJ1-2; 11 bases fit TRBD1. The V segment lost 4 bases and the J segment 8 bases; nucleotides outside the gene matches: 3. The CDR3 loop spans 13 amino acids. Germline loops: CDR1 SGHVS, CDR2 FQNEAQ. The CDR3 DNA reads as TGTGCCAGCAGCTGGGGACAGGGGGACGGCTACACCTTC. Amino acids: CASSWGQGDGYTF.

J is TRBJ1-2 and V is TRBV28, with TRBD1 matching over 8 bases. V lost 6 bases to trimming and J lost 6 bases; unmatched junction nucleotides: 9. Germline values: CDR1 MDHEN, CDR2 SYDVKM. The CDR3 length is 14 residues. This CDR3 is CASRKGQASHGYTF. The CDR3 bases are TGTGCCAGCAGAAAGGGACAGGCGTCTCATGGCTACACCTTC.

The chain uses TRBV3-1 (or the pseudogene TRBV3-2) and TRBJ2-3; perhaps TRBD2 as D (5 bases). Per germline, CDR1 LGHDT and CDR2 YNNKEL (reference sequence). This CDR3 spans 15 amino acids. V lost 1 base, J lost 0 bases, and 8 bases lay in between. CDR3 sequence (DNA): TGTGCCAGCAGCCAAGTACGCGGGAGCACAGATACGCAGTATTTT. Translation gives CASSQVRGSTDTQYF.